This T cell receptor (beta chain) was sequenced in a study of blood T cells in healthy people across ages (dated by TCRdb to about 2015). Notes on the research overall: In model experiments, template switching captured roughly one uniquely barcoded TCR beta cDNA molecule for every two T cells. Using deep sequencing normalized with unique cDNA molecular identifiers, the study measured how TCR beta repertoire diversity changes with age. To avoid experimental bias, donors of different ages were spread randomly across the sequencing lanes. Donors were grouped into four age groups: young (average roughly 16 years), middle-aged (roughly 40), aged (62) and long-lived (about 82). For two donors (one aged 18 to 30 and one aged 80 or older), the study analyzed two additional independent replicas of 1 million unique cDNA reads from the same blood draw.

The protocol used for the library was 5' RACE. Sequencing was carried out with an Illumina HiSeq 2500. A second PCR of roughly 7 to 11 cycles was performed with a sample-barcoded 5' primer and a J-beta primer mix. Each TCR beta cDNA molecule received a unique molecular identifier from a template-switch 5' adaptor carrying 12 random nucleotides. Each sample yielded at least 3 million CDR3-containing paired-end reads. The Mint cDNA synthesis kit, primed by a TRBC-specific oligonucleotide, was used to synthesize first-strand cDNA from all RNA. After uracil-DNA glycosylase treatment, a first 18-cycle PCR used universal primers M1SS and BC2_uni_R on all cDNA. Processing in the source paper ran as follows. Normalization of each sample was performed by random selection of 1 million high-quality reads, each carrying a distinct molecular identifier. Reads with shared molecular identifiers were discarded instead of being binned into consensus sequences. MiTCR, run with a Q25 quality threshold and the strictest error-elimination algorithm, handled CDR3 identification, clonotype clustering and error correction. A nonparametric unseen species model with Euler transformation was used to estimate a lower bound on total TCR beta diversity. TCRdb reprocessed the public reads (quality trimming at Q25 with fastp, clone calling with MiXCR) and kept in-frame beta chains. Each entry merges the rows of one CDR3 protein and shows their most common DNA and genes. In this record, the V and J calls reflect TCRdb's handling and not the investigators' own analysis. The sample table records hundreds of thousands of distinct CDR3 sequences; over 40% of these occur just once. Approximately 13% of the sample is in the top ten clones.

Donors were roughly 40 systemically healthy Caucasian individuals from Russia aged roughly 6 to 95 years. Roughly 11 milliliters of peripheral blood were drawn from each donor into EDTA-treated Vacutainer tubes. Ficoll-Paque density-gradient centrifugation was used to isolate PBMCs, with at least 6 million obtained per sample. Trizol reagent was used to extract total RNA from PBMCs, with at least 5 micrograms per sample. For every donor, flow cytometry on a PBMC aliquot measured the percentage of naive CD45RAhigh/CD27high T cells. The count of this clonotype is one. This clone's antigen is unknown. The sample holds no much larger clone one base away, and base qualities are not on file. A single read offers scant evidence. The full study reports these points: Because profiling used bulk unsorted PBMCs, naive and antigen-experienced compartments could not be compared conclusively. A strong correlation was found between observed TCR beta diversity and the percentage of naive T cells measured by flow cytometry. Estimates of total diversity from one million sequenced T cells were regarded as lower bounds and underestimates. Observed TCR beta diversity per million T cells fell roughly linearly with age, and a significant reduction was already apparent by age roughly 41. Because the CMV infection status of the donors was unknown, age-related changes in expanded clonotypes may potentially have been confounded. Compared with the aged group, the long-lived group had more naive CD4+ T cells, fewer expanded clones and increased TCR diversity, suggesting age selection.

The sequence came from a woman of 80 years or more in good health. The sample taken for sequencing was blood.

The DNA sequence is TGTGCCAGCACCCCCCGACTAGCGGGGGGGGCTTACGAGCAGTACTTC. Its protein reads: CASTPRLAGGAYEQYF. The sequence links TRBV27 to TRBJ2-7; TRBD2 lines up with 14 middle nucleotides. From the cysteine up to the phenylalanine, the CDR3 has a length of 16 residues. Only CDR3 DNA remains: 48 bases, in frame from the first base. Trimming takes 7 bases off V and 4 bases off J; junction bases not matched to a gene: 9. CDR1 MNHEY and CDR2 SMNVEV are derived from the germline V gene (reference sequence).